Below, one T cell receptor beta chain is given with its context. Antigen: not known. The record originates from a study of T cell responses to AZD1222 COVID-19 vaccine. Study-wide results and limits: Seropositive status at baseline applied to only a handful of AZD1222 recipients. Repertoires were collected only later (after the peak T cell response had occurred). Per reports, nearly half of all spike-specific TCRs target regions that are unmutated in variants.

TCRdb's table, derived via immunoSEQ multiplex PCR, lists solely in-frame clones and lacks some. The sample consists of about 190,000 clones, roughly 92% of them appearing once. This CDR3 is built from 15 residues. V lost 4 bases and J lost 2; bases outside the gene matches: 9. Germline CDR1 and CDR2: SGHRS and YFSETQ. The receptor's source is an adult who received the MenACWY meningococcal vaccine as a control. The V gene is TRBV5-1, the J gene TRBJ2-7; 7 bases align to TRBD2. This specimen consisted of peripheral blood, obtained 28 days after the second dose of the MenACWY control vaccine. This chain's CDR3 is CASSIGLVTTYEQYF. The CDR3 bases are TGCGCCAGCAGCATTGGACTAGTTACAACCTACGAGCAGTACTTC.